This T cell receptor beta chain was sequenced during a study of cytomegalovirus exposure and HLA in healthy donors. General study findings and limits: Diagnosis of cytomegalovirus status made by the classifier reportedly showed high specificity and sensitivity. In the roughly 130 validation repertoires, a later analysis found that first-cohort TCR clusters tended to co-occur.

Details on this clone: Its antigen is as yet unknown.

Separate from the 666-subject first cohort, the 120-subject validation cohort was the one that the donors belonged to. Only in-frame clones appear in the TCRdb table, and some are missing; sequencing was by immunoSEQ multiplex PCR. Among 350,000 or so clones listed, roughly 88% were seen once. V gave up 0 bases and J gave up 4 bases, with 12 bases separating them. Germline V lookup: CDR1 MNHEY, CDR2 SVGAGI. This CDR3 comprises 16 residues. The clonotype comes from a woman between 18 and 29 years old in good health and CMV-seronegative. The source material was PBMCs. This chain uses TRBV6-5 with TRBJ2-2, with a weak D call TRBD2 (6 bases). CDR3 DNA sequence: TGTGCCAGCAGTTACTCGACGGGAGTGGGCACCGGGGAGCTGTTTTTT. Protein: CASSYSTGVGTGELFF.